This TCR beta chain was recorded in a study of T cells in Graves' hyperthyroidism and ophthalmopathy. Study-wide results and limits: The model forecast ophthalmopathy, anticipating it by a median about 7 months before onset.

V lost 2 bases to trimming and J lost 6 bases, with 7 bases between them. CDR3 length: 12 residues. Germline CDR1 reads MDHEN; CDR2 reads SYDVKM. RNA transcripts provided the source from which TCR beta CDR3 regions were amplified. The primer set for the first-round RT-PCR of the TCR CDR3 was HTBI. TCRdb reprocessed the multiplex PCR reads with MiXCR, giving one entry per CDR3 protein. The data show fewer than 350,000 distinct CDR3 sequences, roughly an eighth seen once. Clinical symptoms, serum thyroxine and TRAb, thyroid ultrasound and orbital computed tomography together formed the diagnostic basis. This clonotype was observed many times. Its matching antigen is unknown.

Sequenced input: blood. The chain employs TRBV28 and TRBJ1-2; the D is unclear. This clonotype originated in a woman in her thirties or forties with Graves' hyperthyroidism. DNA for the CDR3: TGTGCCAGCAGTTTACGAAAAGATGGCTACACCTTC. It is translated as CASSLRKDGYTF.